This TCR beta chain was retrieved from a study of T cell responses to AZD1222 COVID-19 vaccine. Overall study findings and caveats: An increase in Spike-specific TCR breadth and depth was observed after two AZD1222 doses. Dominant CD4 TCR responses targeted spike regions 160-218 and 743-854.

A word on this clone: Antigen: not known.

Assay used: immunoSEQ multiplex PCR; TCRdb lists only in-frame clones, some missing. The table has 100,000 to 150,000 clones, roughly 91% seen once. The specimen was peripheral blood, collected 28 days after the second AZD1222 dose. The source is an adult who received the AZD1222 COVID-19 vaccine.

The CDR3 loop reads CASRSGFGYSYEQYF. CDR3 coding DNA: TGTGCCAGCAGGTCCGGATTCGGATACTCCTACGAGCAGTACTTC. This chain links TRBV6-5 with TRBJ2-7, with D unresolved. The CDR3 length is 15 residues. Germline lookup yields CDR1 MNHEY and CDR2 SVGAGI. Trimming left V 6 bases short and J 0 bases short, with 15 bases between.